A selection of T cell receptor beta chains follows, all from one sample in a study of blood T cell repertoires in COVID-19. The method was immunoSEQ multiplex PCR; TCRdb's version includes in-frame clones alone and lacks a portion of them. The sample has fewer than 450,000 clones, over 80% seen once. The specimen was peripheral blood. Every receptor here comes from a woman in her forties or fifties with COVID-19, enrolled during active disease. CDR3s include the opening cysteine and the closing phenylalanine or tryptophan. Each record gives: D gene, V gene, clone size, J gene, CDR3 DNA, CDR3 protein. D genes are given only for firm matches. Rows give clone size only sometimes, using once, few, many, or a class for an expanded clone.

-	TRBV2	-	TRBJ2-6	TGTGCCAGCAGGACAGGTTACCTCTCTGGGGCCAACGTCCTGACTTTC	CASRTGYLSGANVLTF
-	TRBV29-1	-	TRBJ1-1	TGCAGCGTTGAAGGCCGGTCCCTACAGGGGAACACTGAAGCTTTCTTT	CSVEGRSLQGNTEAFF
TRBD2	TRBV19	-	TRBJ2-1	TGTGCCAGTAGTATAATTGGGCCGGGACTAGCGGGAGTTTCCTCCTACAATGAGCAGTTCTTC	CASSIIGPGLAGVSSYNEQFF
TRBD2	TRBV2	-	TRBJ2-2	TGTGCCAGCAGCGCCACTAGCGCCACCGGGGAGCTGTTTTTT	CASSATSATGELFF
TRBD2	TRBV9	-	TRBJ2-1	TGTGCCAGCAGCGTAGGGGGAGCGGGGGGCCACAATGAGCAGTTCTTC	CASSVGGAGGHNEQFF
-	TRBV7-7	-	TRBJ2-4	TGTGCTAGCAGCTTAGGCTCCGGGGACATTCAGTACTTC	CASSLGSGDIQYF
-	TRBV7-9	once	TRBJ2-2	TGTGCCAGCAGCCCTCCGGGGACAAAGCGCACCGGGGAGCTGTTTTTT	CASSPPGTKRTGELFF
TRBD2	TRBV4-1	-	TRBJ2-2	TGCGCCAGCAGCCAAGATCGGGTAGCGGGAATTTGGGAGCTGTTTTTT	CASSQDRVAGIWELFF
-	TRBV19	-	TRBJ1-2	TGTGCCAGTAGTATCTCGTGGACAGATGGCTACACCTTC	CASSISWTDGYTF
-	TRBV11-2	-	TRBJ2-1	TGTGCCAGCAGCTTAGTTTCGGATCATAGAGGTGAGCAGTTCTTC	CASSLVSDHRGEQFF
TRBD1	TRBV25-1	-	TRBJ1-4	TGTGCCAGCAAACTCACAGGGGATCGCGAAAAACTGTTTTTT	CASKLTGDREKLFF
-	TRBV11-2	-	TRBJ2-1	TGTGCCAGCAGCTTTGGAAAGAGGGAGAATGAGCAGTTCTTC	CASSFGKRENEQFF
TRBD1	TRBV3-1/TRBV3-2	-	TRBJ2-1	TGTGCCAGCAGCCAAGGGGGACAGGGAAATGAGCAGTTCTTC	CASSQGGQGNEQFF
-	TRBV5-1	-	TRBJ2-3	TGCGCCAGCAGCTTGGGCAGGGTAGGAGATACGCAGTATTTT	CASSLGRVGDTQYF
TRBD2	TRBV18	-	TRBJ2-5	TGTGCCAGCTCACCTGCGACCGCGGGAGTTGGAGAGACCCAGTACTTC	CASSPATAGVGETQYF
-	TRBV19	-	TRBJ2-1	TGTGCCAGTAGTTTCACAGGGTACAATGAGCAGTTCTTC	CASSFTGYNEQFF
-	TRBV14	-	TRBJ2-7	TGTGCCAGCAGCCGAGGGTGGGCTAGTGGCTCCTACGAGCAGTACTTC	CASSRGWASGSYEQYF
TRBD1	TRBV14	-	TRBJ1-4	TGTGCCAGCACCGCAAACAGGGGGCCTAATGAAAAACTGTTTTTT	CASTANRGPNEKLFF
-	TRBV6-5	-	TRBJ2-7	TGTGCCAGCAGTTCGACAGAGACTCCCTACGAGCAGTACTTC	CASSSTETPYEQYF
-	TRBV7-2	-	TRBJ2-6	TGTGCCAGCAGCGAGAGGTTATCTGGGGCCAACGTCCTGACTTTC	CASSERLSGANVLTF
-	TRBV20-1	-	TRBJ2-7	TGCAGTGCTAGTCTTCCTCCTAGCAGCTACGAGCAGTACTTC	CSASLPPSSYEQYF
TRBD1	TRBV19	-	TRBJ2-1	TGTGCCAGTAGTGACCGACAGGGGAATCGGAATGAGCAGTTCTTC	CASSDRQGNRNEQFF
-	TRBV9	-	TRBJ2-5	TGTGCCAGCAGCTCGACAGGGACCCAGTACTTC	CASSSTGTQYF
-	TRBV7-8	-	TRBJ2-3	TGTGCCAGCAGCCCCCCAGTGGCACAGGCTCTCTATCTGAGCACAGATACGCAGTATTTT	CASSPPVAQALYLSTDTQYF
TRBD1	TRBV6-5	-	TRBJ1-2	TGTGCCAGCAGTCTACTCGGGGACAGGAACTATGGCTACACCTTC	CASSLLGDRNYGYTF
-	TRBV18	-	TRBJ1-2	TGTGCCAGCTCACCGGGGAGGAACAACTATGGCTACACCTTC	CASSPGRNNYGYTF
-	TRBV27	-	TRBJ1-1	TGTGCCAGCAGTTCGATCCAGCGGAACACTGAAGCTTTCTTT	CASSSIQRNTEAFF
-	TRBV11-2	-	TRBJ1-1	TGTGCCAGCAGCCCAAGGGGTTGGACTGAAGCTTTCTTT	CASSPRGWTEAFF
-	TRBV18	-	TRBJ1-1	TGTGCCAGCTCACCACAGGGGCTGAACACTGAAGCTTTCTTT	CASSPQGLNTEAFF
-	TRBV19	-	TRBJ1-3	TGTGCCAGTAGTACCCCTCCCCTCGGGGGAAACACCATATATTTT	CASSTPPLGGNTIYF
-	TRBV6-1	-	TRBJ2-3	TGTGCCAGCAGTGAAGAGCAACACCGATCTGCGGGGAAACCACGGGATACGCAGTATTTT	CASSEEQHRSAGKPRDTQYF
TRBD1	TRBV18	-	TRBJ1-5	TGTGCCAGCTCACCGGGACAGGGGAATCAGCCCCAGCATTTT	CASSPGQGNQPQHF
-	TRBV27	-	TRBJ2-1	TGTGCCAGCAGCCTCGAGAGCTCCTACAATGAGCAGTTCTTC	CASSLESSYNEQFF
-	TRBV7-2	-	TRBJ2-7	TGTGCCAGCAGCCGCGGCCTTTACGAGCAGTACTTC	CASSRGLYEQYF
TRBD2	TRBV7-9	-	TRBJ2-1	TGTGCCAGCAGCTCGGTACCGGGACTAGCGATCAATGAGCAGTTCTTC	CASSSVPGLAINEQFF
-	TRBV12-3/TRBV12-4	-	TRBJ2-5	TGTGCCAGCCACGGGATCGAGGAGACCCAGTACTTC	CASHGIEETQYF
TRBD2	TRBV9	-	TRBJ2-1	TGTGCCAGCAGCGTAGACAAGCGGGGCTCCTACAATGAGCAGTTCTTC	CASSVDKRGSYNEQFF
-	TRBV24-1	-	TRBJ2-3	TGTGCCACCAGTGAAGACGCGGTGATAGATACGCAGTATTTT	CATSEDAVIDTQYF
TRBD2	TRBV6-5	-	TRBJ2-7	TGTGCCAGCAACTCCGGGGGGAGCTCCTACGAGCAGTACTTC	CASNSGGSSYEQYF
TRBD1	TRBV18	-	TRBJ1-2	TGTGCCAGCTCTCTACAGGGGGGGGCACCCTATGGCTACACCTTC	CASSLQGGAPYGYTF
TRBD1	TRBV6-2/TRBV6-3	-	TRBJ2-7	TGTGCCAGCAGTTTCCATCGCTGGACAGGGGGCGACGAGCAGTACTTC	CASSFHRWTGGDEQYF
-	TRBV30	-	TRBJ1-5	TGTGCCTGGCAATCAGGGGAAACAGGTCAGCCCCAGCATTTT	CAWQSGETGQPQHF
-	TRBV19	-	TRBJ1-5	TGTGCCAGTACCAGGGGAGCAGCGGAATATCAGCCCCAGCATTTT	CASTRGAAEYQPQHF
-	TRBV15	-	TRBJ2-1	TGTGCCACCAGCAGAGATGGCAGAGGTGAGCAGTTCTTC	CATSRDGRGEQFF
TRBD1	TRBV11-2	-	TRBJ1-1	TGTGCCAGCAGCCCCCGGACAGGAGGGAACACTGAAGCTTTCTTT	CASSPRTGGNTEAFF
TRBD1	TRBV19	-	TRBJ1-6	TGTGCCAGTAGGGGATCCGGGACAGGCCATTCACCCCTCCACTTT	CASRGSGTGHSPLHF
-	TRBV27	few	TRBJ1-1	TGTGCCAGCAGTCCCTTGTCCTTGGCCCTGAACACTGAAGCTTTCTTT	CASSPLSLALNTEAFF
TRBD1	TRBV7-2	-	TRBJ2-1	TGTGCCAGCAGCTTAGCCCGACAGGGGGCAGGCAATGAGCAGTTCTTC	CASSLARQGAGNEQFF
TRBD1	TRBV9	-	TRBJ2-1	TGTGCCAGCAGCCCCAGGGGGCAGTTCTACAATGAGCAGTTCTTC	CASSPRGQFYNEQFF
-	TRBV18	-	TRBJ2-3	TGTGCCAGCTCACCATTCCCTGTAACGGGAGTGGGCACAGATACGCAGTATTTT	CASSPFPVTGVGTDTQYF
-	TRBV7-9	-	TRBJ2-3	TGTGCCAGCAGCTTAGGCAGGGAAGGAGATACGCAGTATTTT	CASSLGREGDTQYF